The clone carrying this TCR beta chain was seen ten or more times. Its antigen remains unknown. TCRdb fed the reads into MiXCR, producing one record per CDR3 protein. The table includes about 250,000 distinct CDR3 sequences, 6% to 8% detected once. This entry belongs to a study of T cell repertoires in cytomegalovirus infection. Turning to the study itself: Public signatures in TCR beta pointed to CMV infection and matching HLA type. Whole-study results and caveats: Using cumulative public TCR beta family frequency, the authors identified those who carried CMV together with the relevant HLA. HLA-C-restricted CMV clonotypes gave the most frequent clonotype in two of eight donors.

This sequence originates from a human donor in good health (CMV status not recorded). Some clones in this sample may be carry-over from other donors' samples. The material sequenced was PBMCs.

The CDR3 DNA is TGTGCCAGCAGCTCCCCGGGACCACTCACCCTTGGGACAGATACGCAGTATTTT. Protein: CASSSPGPLTLGTDTQYF. V and J are TRBV7-2 and TRBJ2-3, with D tentatively TRBD1 or TRBD2 (5 bases each). Between the trimmed V and J ends, which lost 4 bases and 3 bases, there was a span of 23 bases. Germline V lookup: CDR1 SGHTA, CDR2 FQGNSA. This CDR3 region has 18 residues.